This T cell receptor (beta chain) emerged from a study of T cell repertoires in cytomegalovirus infection. Study-level information: CMV infection and matching HLA type were both indicated by public TCR beta signatures. Broader study findings: The response measured ex vivo was dominated by TCR beta clonotypes (HLA-C-restricted and CMV-specific). Summed frequency of shared TCR beta families picked out CMV carriers who also had the relevant HLA.

One entry per CDR3 protein results from TCRdb running MiXCR on the reads. The table shows roughly 110,000 distinct CDR3 sequences, with under 35% occurring only once. This clonotype was seen many times. The antigen is not known. The receptor was isolated from a human donor in good health (CMV status not recorded). Some clones in this sample may be carry-over from other donors' samples. This sample comprised CD8+ T cells from cultured PBMCs, obtained from culture after CMV antigen stimulation.

The CDR3 DNA sequence: TGTGCCAGCAGCTCGGGACCTAACTATGGCTACACCTTC. Translated, it gives CASSSGPNYGYTF. V is TRBV7-2 and J is TRBJ1-2; tentative D call: TRBD1 (5 bases). Per germline, CDR1 SGHTA and CDR2 FQGNSA. Trimming stripped 4 bases from V and 0 bases from J, with 6 bases between. CDR3 length equals 13 residues.